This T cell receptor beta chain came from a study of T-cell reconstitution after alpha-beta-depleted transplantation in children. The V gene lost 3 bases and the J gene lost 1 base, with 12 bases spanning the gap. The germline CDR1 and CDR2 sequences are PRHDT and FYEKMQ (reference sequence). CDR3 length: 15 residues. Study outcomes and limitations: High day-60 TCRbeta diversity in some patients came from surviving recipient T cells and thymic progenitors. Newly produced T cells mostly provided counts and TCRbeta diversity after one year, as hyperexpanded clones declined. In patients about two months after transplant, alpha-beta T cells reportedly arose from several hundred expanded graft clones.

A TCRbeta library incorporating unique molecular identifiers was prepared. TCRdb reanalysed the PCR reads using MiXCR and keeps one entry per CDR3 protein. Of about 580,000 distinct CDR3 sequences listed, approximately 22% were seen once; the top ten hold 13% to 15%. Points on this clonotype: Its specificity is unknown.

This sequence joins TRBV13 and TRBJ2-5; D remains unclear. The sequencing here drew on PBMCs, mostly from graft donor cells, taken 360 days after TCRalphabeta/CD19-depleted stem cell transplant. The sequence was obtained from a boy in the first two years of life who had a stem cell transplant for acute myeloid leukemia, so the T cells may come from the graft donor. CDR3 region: CASSLKPDVQETQYF. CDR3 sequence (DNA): TGTGCCAGCAGCTTGAAGCCGGACGTCCAAGAGACCCAGTACTTC.